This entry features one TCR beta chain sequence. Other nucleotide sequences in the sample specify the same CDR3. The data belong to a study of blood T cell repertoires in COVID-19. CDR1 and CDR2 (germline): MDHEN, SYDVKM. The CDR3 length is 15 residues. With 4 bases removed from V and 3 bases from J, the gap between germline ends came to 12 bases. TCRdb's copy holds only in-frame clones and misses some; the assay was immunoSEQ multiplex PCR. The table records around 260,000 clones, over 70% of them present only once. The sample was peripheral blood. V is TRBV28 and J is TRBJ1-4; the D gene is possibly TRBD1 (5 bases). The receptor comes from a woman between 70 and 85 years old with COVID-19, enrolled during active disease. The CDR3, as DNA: TGTGCCAGCAGTTCCGGGGGTGAAGCTAATGAAAAACTGTTTTTT. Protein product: CASSSGGEANEKLFF. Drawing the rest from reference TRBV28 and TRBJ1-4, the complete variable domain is DVKVTQSSRYLVKRTGEKVFLECVQDMDHENMFWYRQDPGLGLRLIYFSYDVKMKEKGDIPEGYSVSREKKERFSLILESASTNQTSMYLCASSSGGEANEKLFFGSGTQLSVL.